This TCR beta chain was found in a study of cytomegalovirus exposure and HLA in healthy donors. Study in general: Of all 360 or so donors who were genotyped, roughly 81% belonged to the Caucasian-associated ancestry cluster.

PCR primers comprised 60 Vbeta and 13 Jbeta primers. Method: immunoSEQ multiplex PCR; TCRdb's copy keeps in-frame clones and lacks some. The sample holds around 200,000 clones. Study-wide results and caveats: The study carried out a later analysis of TCR beta sequences. It associated 15,000 to 20,000 of them with specific HLA alleles at a false discovery rate of 0.05. When analyzed later, a missense DCLRE1C variant was found to be linked to TCR beta V- and J-gene trimming.

A word on this clone: Its antigen remains unknown.

The CDR3 totals 13 residues. V was cut by 10 bases and J by 3 bases, with 12 bases left in between. Germline V lookup: CDR1 MDHEN, CDR2 SYDVKM. V gene TRBV28 combines with J gene TRBJ2-2; a possible D gene is TRBD1 (6 bases). Sequencing input: PBMCs. The clonotype comes from a woman between 25 and 40 years old in good health and CMV-seropositive. The CDR3 DNA follows: TGTGCCACCACGGACAGCTACACCGGGGAGCTGTTTTTT. As protein: CATTDSYTGELFF.